The present entry profiles one T cell receptor (beta chain) with its context. There were TCR beta CDR3 regions amplified from RNA transcripts. The primer set for the first-round RT-PCR of the TCR CDR3 was HTBI. TCRdb re-called the multiplex PCR reads through MiXCR, storing one row per CDR3 protein. The sample has roughly 700,000 distinct CDR3 sequences; roughly a third are singletons. Recently diagnosed hyperthyroidism of less than 2 months' duration affected patients aged 18 to 65. Pregnant or lactating patients were excluded, as were those with uncontrolled infection or other autoimmune disease. Fresh peripheral blood, roughly 10 ml of it, supplied the PBMCs. Trimming removed 4 bases from V and 10 bases from J, with 11 bases in between. The germline V gene has CDR1 SGHTA and CDR2 FQGNSA. The CDR3 has 11 residues. The record originates from a study of T cells in Graves' hyperthyroidism and ophthalmopathy.

The sequence was obtained from a woman aged 40 to 50 with Graves' hyperthyroidism. The gene calls are TRBV7-2 and TRBJ2-7, with D maybe TRBD1 (6 bases). Sequenced sample: blood. For the CDR3, the DNA is TGTGCCAGCAGCTCCGTCAGGGGACAGTACTTC. Residues: CASSSVRGQYF.